This T cell receptor beta chain was profiled in a study of molecular identifiers for immune sequencing clone quantification. For this clonotype: Its target is unknown.

The study's findings and limits: Spiked Jurkat TCR RNA from one cell was reportedly detectable among some 930,000 naive cells. Should identical TCR molecules share a barcode, the sizes of highly expanded clones could be underestimated.

V lost 1 base, J lost 6 bases, and 7 bases stayed unmatched. Germline-derived CDR1 and CDR2 are MNHNS and SASEGT. This CDR3 has 15 amino acids. TCRdb reanalysed the PCR reads using MiXCR and keeps one entry per CDR3 protein. The table records 50,000 to 70,000 distinct CDR3 sequences, roughly 20% of them present only once. Sample: naive CD8+ T cells from blood, with Jurkat cell RNA spiked in. The subset is: FACS-sorted CD8+CD4-CCR7+CD45RA+ naive T cells. This clonotype was sampled from a human donor in good health. Some libraries in this study had Jurkat cell RNA spiked in. The rearrangement uses TRBV6-1 and TRBJ2-3; 7 nucleotides line up with TRBD1. The CDR3 loop reads CASSEVGQFSDTQYF. The CDR3 bases are TGTGCCAGCAGTGAAGTGGGACAGTTCTCCGATACGCAGTATTTT.